This T cell receptor (beta chain) stems from a study of blood T cell repertoires in COVID-19. TCRdb's copy holds only in-frame clones and misses some; the assay was immunoSEQ multiplex PCR. The profile covers 150,000 to 200,000 clones, with around 82% appearing a single time and roughly 2% taken by the ten largest. The V segment lost 4 bases and the J segment 3 bases; nucleotides outside the gene matches: 4. This CDR3 is 15 amino acids long. The germline V gene encodes CDR1 SGHRS and CDR2 YFSETQ. This chain uses TRBV5-1 with TRBJ2-3; 11 bases are shared with TRBD1. Material: peripheral blood. The receptor was derived from a woman of 80 years or more with acute or convalescent COVID-19. This chain's CDR3 is CASSVDRGRTDTQYF. CDR3 bases: TGCGCCAGCAGCGTGGACAGGGGGCGGACAGATACGCAGTATTTT.